The clone carrying this T cell receptor (beta chain) has more than one count but fewer than ten. As yet, its antigen is unknown. The germline gives CDR1 SGHRS, CDR2 YFSETQ. V gave up 2 bases and J gave up 3 bases; unmatched junction bases: 4. This CDR3 is 14 amino acids long. In TCRdb, the 5' RACE reads were re-called with MiXCR into one record per CDR3 protein. The data show roughly 100,000 distinct CDR3 sequences, with approximately 17% seen just once and around 28% held by the top ten. These data belong to a study of T-cell memory formation after mild COVID-19. Study-level information: The study found TCR clusters largely donor specific.

Whole-study results and caveats: Memory sampled before infection contained some responding clones, suggesting cross-reactive memory joined.

The source of this sequence is an adult woman who had mild COVID-19 (a few samples of this study predate the infection). Cell type and time point are not known. Sequenced material: PBMCs or a T cell subset sorted from them (not recorded which). The chain is built from TRBV5-1 and TRBJ2-7; 8 bases fit TRBD1. The CDR3 loop is CASSFTTGGYEQYF. DNA for the CDR3: TGCGCCAGCAGCTTTACAACAGGGGGCTACGAGCAGTACTTC.